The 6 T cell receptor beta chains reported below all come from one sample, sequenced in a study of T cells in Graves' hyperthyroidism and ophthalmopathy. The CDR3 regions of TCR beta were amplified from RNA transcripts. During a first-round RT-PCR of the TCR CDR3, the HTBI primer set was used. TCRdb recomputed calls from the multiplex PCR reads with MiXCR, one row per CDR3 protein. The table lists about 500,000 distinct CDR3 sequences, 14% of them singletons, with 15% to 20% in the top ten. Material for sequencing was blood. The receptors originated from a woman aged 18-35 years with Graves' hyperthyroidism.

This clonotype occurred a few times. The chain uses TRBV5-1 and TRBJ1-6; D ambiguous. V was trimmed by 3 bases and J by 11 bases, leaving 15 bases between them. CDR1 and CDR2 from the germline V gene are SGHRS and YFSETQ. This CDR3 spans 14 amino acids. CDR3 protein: CASSSPSDEAPLHF. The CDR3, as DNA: TGCGCCAGCAGCTCCCCTTCTGACGAGGCACCCCTCCACTTT.

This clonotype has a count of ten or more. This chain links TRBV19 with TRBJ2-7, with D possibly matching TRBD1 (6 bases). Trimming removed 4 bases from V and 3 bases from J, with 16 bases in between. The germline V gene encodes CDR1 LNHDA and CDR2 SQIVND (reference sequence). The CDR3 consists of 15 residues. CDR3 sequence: CASSRSQGSLYEQYF. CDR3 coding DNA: TGTGCCAGTAGTAGGAGTCAGGGGTCCCTCTACGAGCAGTACTTC.

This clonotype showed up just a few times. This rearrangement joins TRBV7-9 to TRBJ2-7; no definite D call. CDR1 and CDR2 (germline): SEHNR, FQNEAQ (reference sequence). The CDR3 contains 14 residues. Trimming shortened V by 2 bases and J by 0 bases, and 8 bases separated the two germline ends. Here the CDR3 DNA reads TGTGCCAGCAGCTTAAGTCTACACTCCTACGAGCAGTACTTC. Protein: CASSLSLHSYEQYF.

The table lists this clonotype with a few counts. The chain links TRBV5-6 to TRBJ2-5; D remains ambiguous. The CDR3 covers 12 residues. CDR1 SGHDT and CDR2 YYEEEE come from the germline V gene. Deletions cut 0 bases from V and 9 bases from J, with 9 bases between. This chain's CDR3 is CASSLVRAPQYF. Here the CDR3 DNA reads TGTGCCAGCAGCTTGGTGAGAGCGCCCCAGTACTTC.

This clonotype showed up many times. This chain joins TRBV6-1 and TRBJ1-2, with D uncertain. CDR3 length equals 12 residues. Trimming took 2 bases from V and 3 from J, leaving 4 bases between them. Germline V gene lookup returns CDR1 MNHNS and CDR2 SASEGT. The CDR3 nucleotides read TGTGCCAGCAGTGAATTGTACTATGGCTACACCTTC. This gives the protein CASSELYYGYTF.

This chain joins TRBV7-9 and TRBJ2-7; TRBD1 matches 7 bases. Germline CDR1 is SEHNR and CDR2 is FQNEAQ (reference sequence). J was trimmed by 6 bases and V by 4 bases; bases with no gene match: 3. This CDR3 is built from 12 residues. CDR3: CASSSGQFEQYV. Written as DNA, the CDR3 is TGTGCCAGCAGCTCGGGACAGTTCGAGCAGTACGTC.